This T cell receptor (beta chain) was captured in a study of blood T cell repertoires in COVID-19. Study-wide context: From T cells, B-cell-depleted T cells, or PBMCs came the material, which was cDNA or gDNA.

This CDR3 comprises 13 residues. Germline CDR1 reads SGHNT; CDR2 reads YYREEE (reference sequence). Deletions cut 0 bases from V and 7 bases from J, with 8 bases between. Profiled with immunoSEQ multiplex PCR; TCRdb holds only in-frame clones, not every one. Of some 27,000 clones in the sample, 89% were seen once. The sample comprised peripheral blood. The chain employs TRBV5-4 and TRBJ1-5; no definite D call. This sequence originates from a human donor in a cohort sampled during active COVID-19. CDR3 DNA sequence: TGTGCCAGCAGCTTGGATTCAGGCCAGCCCCAGCATTTT. Amino acids: CASSLDSGQPQHF.